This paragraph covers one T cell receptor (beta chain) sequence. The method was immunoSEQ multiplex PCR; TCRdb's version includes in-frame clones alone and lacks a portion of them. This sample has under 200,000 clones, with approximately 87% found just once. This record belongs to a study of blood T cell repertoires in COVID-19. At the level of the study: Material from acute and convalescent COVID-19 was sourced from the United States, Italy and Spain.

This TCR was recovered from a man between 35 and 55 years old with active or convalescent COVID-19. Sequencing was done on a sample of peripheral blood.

CDR3 in DNA: TGTGCCAGCAGCTCCTATTGGACAGGAGATAGCAATCAGCCCCAGCATTTT. It encodes CASSSYWTGDSNQPQHF. V is TRBV5-5 and J is TRBJ1-5, with TRBD1 identical over 7 bases. After removal of 3 bases from V and 0 bases from J, the junction contained 9 bases not matched to a gene. CDR1 is SGHKS and CDR2 is YYEKEE in the germline V gene (reference sequence). The CDR3 runs 17 residues.